This passage covers 7 T cell receptor beta chains from one sample sequenced in a study of OX40 agonist ivuxolimab in advanced cancers. Here immunoSEQ multiplex PCR was the method, and the copy in TCRdb shows in-frame clones only, minus some. This sample yields 95,000 or so clones, of which over 75% are seen a single time; about 3.8% belongs to the top ten. The sample in question was CD4+ or CD8+ T cells sorted from blood, obtained in a trial of the OX40 agonist ivuxolimab. These receptors were collected from an adult with an advanced solid tumor such as melanoma, head and neck, liver or kidney cancer.

This chain uses TRBV5-6 with TRBJ2-5; TRBD1 agrees at 12 bases. The end of the DNA aligns better with TRBJ2-7, so the J call may be wrong. The CDR3 extends over 17 amino acids. The V gene's germline CDR1 is SGHDT and CDR2 YYEEEE. CDR3 region: CASSTLLGDRGLYEQYF. The CDR3 DNA sequence: TGTGCCAGCAGCACCCTCCTTGGGGACAGGGGGCTCTACGAGCAGTACTTC.

The chain links TRBV4-2 to TRBJ1-4; D call uncertain. The germline V gene encodes CDR1 LGHNA and CDR2 YNFKEQ. Trimming left V 5 bases short and J 7 bases short, with 8 bases between. The CDR3 runs 12 residues. CDR3 sequence reads: CASSLLGEKLFF. The CDR3 DNA reads as TGTGCCAGCAGCTTGTTGGGTGAAAAACTGTTTTTT.

This chain uses TRBV19 with TRBJ2-1, with 8 bases fitting TRBD2. J gave up 0 bases and V 6 bases, and 7 bases lay outside the gene matches. The CDR3 has 16 residues. Looked up from germline, CDR1 is LNHDA and CDR2 is SQIVND (reference sequence). The CDR3, as DNA: TGTGCCAGTAGCGAGACTAGCGAGAGCTCCTACAATGAGCAGTTCTTC. It encodes CASSETSESSYNEQFF. Combining the CDR3 with reference TRBV19 and TRBJ2-1 gives the whole variable domain DGGITQSPKYLFRKEGQNVTLSCEQNLNHDAMYWYRQDPGQGLRLIYYSQIVNDFQKGDIAEGYSVSREKKESFPLTVTSAQKNPTAFYLCASSETSESSYNEQFFGPGTRLTVL.

CDR3: CASSASSAGPGGYTF. The DNA of the CDR3 is TGTGCCAGCAGCGCCTCGAGCGCAGGGCCGGGGGGCTACACCTTC. V and J are TRBV9 and TRBJ1-2; maybe TRBD1 (5 bases). This CDR3 region has 15 residues. Trimming shortened V by 3 bases and J by 8 bases, and 20 bases separated the two germline ends. Looked up from germline, CDR1 is SGDLS and CDR2 is YYNGEE.

V usage is TRBV15 and J usage is TRBJ2-6, with unresolved D. V lost 7 bases and J 2 bases, leaving 3 bases between the germline ends. CDR3 length: 12 residues. The V gene's germline CDR1 is LNHNV and CDR2 YYDKDF (reference sequence). CDR3 residues: CATKAGANVLTF. In DNA, the CDR3 is TGTGCCACCAAGGCTGGGGCCAACGTCCTGACTTTC.

The genes are TRBV6-1 and TRBJ2-2; 9 nucleotides match TRBD1. Trimming removed 4 bases from V and 6 bases from J; junction bases left unmatched: 6. From germline, CDR1 is MNHNS and CDR2 SASEGT. The CDR3 consists of 15 residues. CDR3 nucleotide sequence: TGTGCCAGCAGTGGGAATACAGGGGGCTCCGGGGAGCTGTTTTTT. It translates to CASSGNTGGSGELFF.

This rearrangement joins TRBV5-6 to TRBJ1-4; a weak D match, TRBD1 (5 bases). This CDR3 has 13 residues. The ends were cut back, 3 bases at V and 12 bases at J, with 15 bases in the middle. Germline V gene lookup returns CDR1 SGHDT and CDR2 YYEEEE. This CDR3 reads CASSYGTSDQLFF. The CDR3 DNA reads as TGTGCCAGCAGCTACGGGACGTCCGATCAACTGTTTTTT. The full variable domain, rest sourced from reference TRBV5-6 and TRBJ1-4, is DAGVTQSPTHLIKTRGQQVTLRCSPKSGHDTVSWYQQALGQGPQFIFQYYEEEERQRGNFPDRFSGHQFPNYSSELNVNALLLGDSALYLCASSYGTSDQLFFGSGTQLSVL.